The text below deals with one T cell receptor (beta chain). These data originate in a study of a mutant IDH1 vaccine in newly diagnosed glioma. The wider study: Treated patients showed a male proportion of about 60%, a female proportion of roughly 40%, and a mean age of roughly 40 years.

Method: immunoSEQ multiplex PCR; TCRdb's copy keeps in-frame clones and lacks some. The table records 85,000 to 100,000 clones, 83% of them present only once. Stated time point: baseline, week 1 (first vaccination visit). Treatment specified: pre-vaccination baseline after standard-of-care therapy. CDR3 length: 15 amino acids. V was clipped by 0 bases and J by 11 bases, with 17 bases between them. Germline V gives CDR1 SNHLY, CDR2 FYNNEI. The V gene is TRBV2, the J gene TRBJ1-5; the D gene is possibly TRBD1 (6 bases). The receptor comes from a woman between 45 and 65 years old with glioma. The source was PBMCs, collected from a glioma patient treated with radiotherapy, temozolomide or both. CDR3 DNA: TGTGCCAGCAGTGAAGCGCGTGGGGGCAGACGGGCCCAGCATTTT. Translation: CASSEARGGRRAQHF. The full variable domain, its missing parts supplied by reference TRBV2 and TRBJ1-5, is EPEVTQTPSHQVTQMGQEVILRCVPISNHLYFYWYRQILGQKVEFLVSFYNNEISEKSEIFDDQFSVERPDGSNFTLKIRSTKLEDSAMYFCASSEARGGRRAQHFGDGTRLSIL.